The entry that follows covers one T cell receptor (beta chain) sequence. Spiking each PCR with synthetic TCR analog templates was performed. Libraries were prepared by immunoSEQ multiplex PCR; TCRdb keeps only in-frame clonotypes and omits some of them. In the table there are under 95,000 clones, under 90% of which are singletons. These data are taken from a study of PD-L1 blockade in urothelial cancer. Background on the study: Atezolizumab 1,200 mg was given intravenously every 3 weeks, starting 2014. Blood samples had a median of approximately 150,000 T cells, just under 85,000 unique TCRs, and clonality roughly 0.073.

Time point of the sample: pretreatment peripheral blood. Each patient gave between 1 and 8 samples of peripheral blood mononuclear cells, which were collected pretreatment and during treatment. Germline assignment: CDR1 SEHNR and CDR2 FQNEAQ (reference sequence). J lost 4 bases, V lost 1 base, and 6 bases had no gene match. The CDR3 has 15 amino acids. The TCR originated in a man aged 60 to 69 with urothelial cancer. Sequencing used PBMCs, obtained around atezolizumab (anti-PD-L1) treatment. The chain employs TRBV7-9 and TRBJ2-7, with 8 positions matching TRBD1. The CDR3 DNA is TGTGCCAGCAGCTTAGGACAGGGGCGGGGATACGAGCAGTACTTC. Protein product: CASSLGQGRGYEQYF.